Below are 25 T cell receptor beta chains sequenced from a single sample in a study of OX40 agonist ivuxolimab in advanced cancers. Receptor libraries were prepared by the immunoSEQ multiplex PCR assay. TCRdb carries this immuneACCESS record with in-frame sequences only. Its versions omit some clonotypes, under half of them owing to an unresolved V gene in the studies checked, with the rest unexplained. The sample table records some 74,000 clones; roughly 94% of these occur just once. The ten biggest clones cover 8.5% to 10% of the sample. This specimen was CD4+ or CD8+ T cells sorted from blood, taken in a trial of the OX40 agonist ivuxolimab. The source of these receptors is an adult with an advanced solid tumor such as melanoma, head and neck, liver or kidney cancer.

The chain employs TRBV27 and TRBJ1-5; no clear D. The CDR3 length is 15 residues. The germline V gene has CDR1 MNHEY and CDR2 SMNVEV (reference sequence). Trimming stripped 1 base from V and 4 bases from J, with 11 bases between. In DNA, the CDR3 is TGTGCCAGCAGTTTATTTGGCAGCCCGAATCAGCCCCAGCATTTT. Protein product: CASSLFGSPNQPQHF.

The V call is TRBV15, the J call TRBJ1-1; possibly TRBD1 for D (6 bases). V lost 3 bases to trimming and J lost 2 bases, with 16 bases between them. The CDR3 runs 16 residues. Looked up from germline, CDR1 is LNHNV and CDR2 is YYDKDF (reference sequence). CDR3 bases: TGTGCCACCAGCAGTATTCGGGGGCTCGTCAACACTGAAGCTTTCTTT. Translation gives CATSSIRGLVNTEAFF.

V gene TRBV7-9 combines with J gene TRBJ2-3, with TRBD2 identical over 8 bases. CDR1 is SEHNR, CDR2 FQNEAQ, per germline (reference sequence). The length of the CDR3 is 16 residues. Germline trimming cut 5 bases from V and 4 bases from J; bases unmatched to any gene: 11. CDR3 in amino acids: CASSLQPGLGADTQYF. The CDR3 nucleotides are TGTGCCAGCAGCCTGCAACCGGGACTAGGAGCAGATACGCAGTATTTT.

As regards this clone: The sample holds other DNA sequences that translate to the same CDR3. The chain recombines TRBV7-7 with TRBJ2-7, with TRBD1 matching 9 bases. Germline V gene sequence: CDR1 SSHAT, CDR2 FNYEAQ (reference sequence). This CDR3 contains 13 residues. J gave up 4 bases and V 6 bases, and 4 bases lay outside the gene matches. The CDR3 here is CASSPGQGYEQYF. As DNA, the CDR3 is TGTGCCAGCAGTCCGGGACAGGGATACGAGCAGTACTTC.

The genes are TRBV7-3 and TRBJ2-6; D is possibly TRBD1 (6 bases). This CDR3 region has 16 residues. The V gene's germline CDR1 is SGHTA and CDR2 FQGTGA. V lost 4 bases and J 2 bases, leaving 12 bases between the germline ends. Here the CDR3 DNA reads TGTGCCAGCAGCTACTCACAGGGTACTGGGGCCAACGTCCTGACTTTC. As protein: CASSYSQGTGANVLTF.

The chain links TRBV27 to TRBJ1-6, with 8 nucleotides matching TRBD1. The trim removed 4 bases at V and 4 bases at J, leaving 9 bases unmatched. The CDR3 is 17 amino acids. The germline V gene encodes CDR1 MNHEY and CDR2 SMNVEV (reference sequence). The CDR3 region has the DNA TGTGCCAGCAGTTCGACGTGGACAGGGACATATAATTCACCCCTCCACTTT. Translated, it gives CASSSTWTGTYNSPLHF.

V usage is TRBV7-2 and J usage is TRBJ2-2, with TRBD2 as a possible D gene (6 bases). This CDR3 region has 16 residues. The V and J ends lost 4 bases and 6 bases respectively, with 18 bases between them. Germline values: CDR1 SGHTA, CDR2 FQGNSA. CDR3 in amino acids: CASSSEPGLTPGELFF. For the CDR3, the DNA is TGTGCCAGCAGCTCCGAACCGGGACTCACCCCCGGGGAGCTGTTTTTT.

The V call is TRBV5-1, the J call TRBJ1-6; possibly TRBD1 for D (5 bases). Trimming cost V 1 base and J 0 bases, with 14 bases left between them. CDR1 is SGHRS and CDR2 is YFSETQ in the germline V gene. This CDR3 comprises 18 residues. CDR3 DNA: TGCGCCAGCAGCTTGCTCACAGGAGAAAGCTCCTATAATTCACCCCTCCACTTT. Translated, it gives CASSLLTGESSYNSPLHF. Full variable domain (missing parts from reference TRBV5-1 and TRBJ1-6): KAGVTQTPRYLIKTRGQQVTLSCSPISGHRSVSWYQQTPGQGLQFLFEYFSETQRNKGNFPGRFSGRQFSNSRSEMNVSTLELGDSALYLCASSLLTGESSYNSPLHFGNGTRLTVT.

V and J are TRBV4-1 and TRBJ2-3; TRBD1 agrees at 7 bases. Trimming removed 3 bases from V and 0 bases from J; junction bases left unmatched: 6. The CDR3 covers 16 residues. Per germline, CDR1 MGHRA and CDR2 YSYEKL. CDR3: CASSQGDSLSTDTQYF. The CDR3 nucleotides are TGCGCCAGCAGCCAGGGGGACAGCCTAAGCACAGATACGCAGTATTTT.

The rearrangement joins TRBV27 to TRBJ2-7, with 9 positions matching TRBD1. This CDR3 comprises 17 residues. Trimming at V came to 5 bases and at J to 5 bases, leaving 16 bases not matched to a gene. Germline loops: CDR1 MNHEY, CDR2 SMNVEV (reference sequence). The CDR3 DNA is TGTGCCAGCAGTACCATCCCCGGGACAGGGTTCTTCCACGAGCAGTACTTC. The encoded protein is CASSTIPGTGFFHEQYF.

The rearrangement uses TRBV4-1 and TRBJ1-5; weak D call: TRBD1 (5 bases). The germline V gene encodes CDR1 MGHRA and CDR2 YSYEKL. V lost 6 bases and J 4 bases, leaving 7 bases between the germline ends. The CDR3 has 12 residues. The CDR3 DNA reads as TGCGCCAGCAGTCGGGGGAATCAGCCCCAGCATTTT. Its translation: CASSRGNQPQHF.

This chain links TRBV13 with TRBJ2-7; TRBD2 is a possible D gene (6 bases). V lost 5 bases and J 6 bases, leaving 20 bases between the germline ends. Germline lookup yields CDR1 PRHDT and CDR2 FYEKMQ (reference sequence). The CDR3 runs to 15 residues. This CDR3 is CASSARDSYVVEQYF. CDR3 nucleotide sequence: TGTGCCAGCAGCGCCCGGGACTCATATGTTGTCGAGCAGTACTTC. Filled out from reference TRBV13 and TRBJ2-7, the complete variable domain reads AAGVIQSPRHLIKEKRETATLKCYPIPRHDTVYWYQQGPGQDPQFLISFYEKMQSDKGSIPDRFSAQQFSDYHSELNMSSLELGDSALYFCASSARDSYVVEQYFGPGTRLTVT.

In regard to this clone: Other DNA sequences from this sample encode an identical CDR3 as well. The J gene is TRBJ2-3, the V gene TRBV9; maybe TRBD2 (5 bases). Germline CDR1 and CDR2: SGDLS and YYNGEE. Trimming shortened V by 0 bases and J by 1 base, and 6 bases separated the two germline ends. This CDR3 has 14 residues. The CDR3 nucleotides read TGTGCCAGCAGCGTAGACGGGGGCACAGATACGCAGTATTTT. Protein product: CASSVDGGTDTQYF.

This chain joins TRBV6-6 and TRBJ2-5, with D possibly matching TRBD2 (6 bases). The tail of the sequence fits TRBJ2-7 better, so the J call may be wrong. The CDR3 length is 13 residues. Germline CDR1 reads MNHNY; CDR2 reads SVGAGI (reference sequence). In DNA, the CDR3 is TGTGCCAGCAGTTCGGGGGATATCTACGAGCAGTACTTC. Translation: CASSSGDIYEQYF.

This chain uses TRBV28 with TRBJ2-7, with 9 bases that match TRBD1. Germline values: CDR1 MDHEN, CDR2 SYDVKM. V dropped 3 bases and J dropped 6; count of bases not matched to a gene: 6. This CDR3 contains 14 residues. This chain's CDR3 is CASSLSGTGIEQYF. The CDR3 nucleotides are TGTGCCAGCAGTTTGTCCGGGACAGGGATCGAGCAGTACTTC.

The rearrangement links TRBV4-1 to TRBJ1-6; D remains ambiguous. Per germline, CDR1 MGHRA and CDR2 YSYEKL. The ends were cut back, 4 bases at V and 7 bases at J, with 17 bases in the middle. CDR3 size: 16 residues. The CDR3 here is CASSLEYRPKNSPLHF. For the CDR3, the DNA is TGCGCCAGCAGCCTAGAGTATAGACCCAAAAATTCACCCCTCCACTTT.

This clone occurred once. At the DNA level, this CDR3 is encoded by other sequences in the same sample as well. The chain carries TRBV19 and TRBJ2-1; 8 nucleotides match TRBD2. Germline V gives CDR1 LNHDA, CDR2 SQIVND (reference sequence). Trimming removed 1 base from V and 4 bases from J; junction bases left unmatched: 3. CDR3 size: 15 residues. CDR3 residues: CASSIAGGPYNEQFF. CDR3 sequence (DNA): TGTGCCAGTAGTATAGCGGGGGGGCCTTACAATGAGCAGTTCTTC.

This chain links TRBV7-3 with TRBJ1-1; TRBD1 aligns across 10 bases. The V gene end was trimmed by 3 bases and the J gene end by 2 bases; junction bases not matched to a gene: 3. The CDR3 is made up of 15 amino acids. Germline CDR1 SGHTA, CDR2 FQGTGA. CDR3 in amino acids: CASSFATGGNTEAFF. The CDR3 DNA sequence: TGTGCCAGCAGCTTCGCGACAGGGGGCAACACTGAAGCTTTCTTT.

The V and J genes are TRBV27 and TRBJ2-1; D not certain. The CDR3 is made up of 13 amino acids. Trimming shortened V by 2 bases and J by 5 bases, and 7 bases separated the two germline ends. The germline CDR1 and CDR2 sequences are MNHEY and SMNVEV (reference sequence). The CDR3 DNA sequence: TGTGCCAGCAGTTTAATCACGGACAATGAGCAGTTCTTC. Its protein is CASSLITDNEQFF.

This clone was picked up one time. The gene calls are TRBV27 and TRBJ2-1; 11 positions match TRBD2. Germline V gene lookup returns CDR1 MNHEY and CDR2 SMNVEV (reference sequence). This CDR3 region has 15 residues. V lost 4 bases, J lost 3 bases, and 2 bases stayed unmatched. The CDR3 is CASSSTSGSYNEQFF. Here the CDR3 DNA reads TGTGCCAGCAGTTCAACTAGCGGGAGCTACAATGAGCAGTTCTTC.

The rearrangement joins TRBV7-9 to TRBJ2-3; no firm D call. The ends were cut back, 1 base at V and 3 bases at J, with 11 bases in the middle. The CDR3 contains 15 residues. CDR1 is SEHNR and CDR2 is FQNEAQ in the germline V gene (reference sequence). This CDR3 reads CASSLGLGVTDTQYF. CDR3 nucleotide sequence: TGTGCCAGCAGCTTAGGACTGGGCGTGACAGATACGCAGTATTTT.

The gene calls are TRBV6-5 and TRBJ1-3, with no clear D. Germline CDR1 MNHEY, CDR2 SVGAGI. Trimming took 6 bases from V and 0 from J, leaving 12 bases between them. This CDR3 contains 15 residues. This CDR3 reads CASSSDIASGNTIYF. The CDR3 DNA reads TGTGCCAGCAGCTCCGACATCGCCTCTGGAAACACCATATATTTT.

This chain uses TRBV11-2 with TRBJ2-7; perhaps TRBD2 as D (5 bases). The CDR3 spans 19 residues. Trimming cost V 4 bases and J 7 bases, with 32 bases left between them. The germline V gene encodes CDR1 SGHAT and CDR2 FQNNGV. CDR3 sequence: CASSSSLGLGGYEAGEQYF. CDR3 coding DNA: TGTGCCAGCAGCTCGAGTCTCGGACTGGGTGGTTACGAAGCTGGGGAGCAGTACTTC. The full variable domain, in which reference TRBV11-2 and TRBJ2-7 provide the parts outside the CDR3, is EAGVAQSPRYKIIEKRQSVAFWCNPISGHATLYWYQQILGQGPKLLIQFQNNGVVDDSQLPKDRFSAERLKGVDSTLKIQPAKLEDSAVYLCASSSSLGLGGYEAGEQYFGPGTRLTVT.

V and J are TRBV29-1 and TRBJ2-6, with D possibly matching TRBD1 (6 bases). Deletions cut 6 bases from V and 0 bases from J, with 15 bases between. This CDR3 region has 16 residues. Germline V CDR1 and CDR2: SQVTM, ANQGSEA. The CDR3 DNA follows: TGCAGCGTCCTAGGGACACCCTTCTCTGGGGCCAACGTCCTGACTTTC. Translated, it gives CSVLGTPFSGANVLTF.

Note on this clone: At one of its ends the junction is not consistent with the germline gene, which may arise from a read error. The genes are TRBV6-5 and TRBJ1-1, with D unclear. The CDR3 length is 13 residues. Germline assignment: CDR1 MNHEY and CDR2 SVGAGI. This chain's CDR3 is CASSYPPSRTDRF. DNA for the CDR3: TGTGCCAGCAGTTACCCTCCTTCAAGGACTGACCGATTT.